The table lists the clone carrying this TCR beta chain with many counts. The antigen is undetermined. The time point denotes: persistent/refractory GD, antithyroid drugs over 5 years with positive TRAb. After RNA was extracted from PBMCs, the TCR library was made from it. Staff took roughly 8.8 milliliters of peripheral blood and put it into EDTA tubes. This sample is drawn from a study of regulatory T cells in long-lasting Graves disease. iRepertoire HTBI primers and Arm-PCR of CDR3 regions built TCR beta libraries. TCRdb reprocessed the multiplex PCR reads via MiXCR and lists one record per CDR3 protein. The sample consists of roughly 450,000 distinct CDR3 sequences, around 20% of them appearing once. Findings and limits, study-wide: TCR diversity was lower in persistent Graves' patients (versus newly diagnosed ones).

Sequenced here: peripheral blood mononuclear cells (PBMCs), sampled when the disease was refractory, from a patient treated with antithyroid drugs. This clonotype was sampled from a female donor with Graves disease.

The CDR3 sequence: CASTTGTSWGANVLTF. The DNA for the CDR3 is TGTGCCAGCACAACGGGGACTTCGTGGGGGGCCAACGTCCTGACTTTC. The chain carries TRBV6-1 and TRBJ2-6, with a possible D match to TRBD2 (6 bases). This CDR3 contains 16 residues. Trimming took off 7 bases at V and 4 bases at J, with 17 bases between the two ends. CDR1 MNHNS and CDR2 SASEGT come from the germline V gene.